A single sample is the source of the 19 T cell receptor beta chains below, sequenced in a study of T cells in Graves' hyperthyroidism and ophthalmopathy. RNA transcripts provided the source from which TCR beta CDR3 regions were amplified. The HTBI primer set was used in a first-round RT-PCR of the TCR CDR3. TCRdb called the multiplex PCR reads again in MiXCR, with one record for every CDR3 protein. The sample has approximately 400,000 distinct CDR3 sequences, just under 15% seen once. The specimen was blood. Source of these receptors: a woman younger than 45 with Graves' hyperthyroidism.

There are a few counts of this clonotype. The chain is built from TRBV7-9 and TRBJ2-5; TRBD2 aligns across 9 bases. The CDR3 spans 15 residues. The J segment lost 4 bases and the V segment lost 3 bases, leaving 6 bases of the junction unmatched. CDR1 is SEHNR, CDR2 FQNEAQ, per germline (reference sequence). The CDR3 DNA reads TGTGCCAGCAGCTTTGTAGCGGGAGTATCAGAGACCCAGTACTTC. Its protein product is CASSFVAGVSETQYF.

The table lists this clonotype with many counts. DNA of the CDR3: TGTGCCAGCAGTTTTGCGGGAAACACTGAAGCTTTCTTT. Translation: CASSFAGNTEAFF. The chain links TRBV27 to TRBJ1-1; D is uncertain. Germline loops: CDR1 MNHEY, CDR2 SMNVEV (reference sequence). The CDR3 has 13 amino acids. V lost 3 bases to trimming and J lost 2 bases, with 7 bases between them.

This clonotype has more than one count but fewer than ten. At one boundary the junction diverges from the germline segment, which might be a read error. J is TRBJ2-1 and V is TRBV19, with 12 bases matching TRBD2. The CDR3 totals 20 residues. From germline, CDR1 is LNHDA and CDR2 SQIVND (reference sequence). The DNA of the CDR3 is TGTGCCAATAGTATGGGGGGACTAGCGGGCGAAATTAGCTCCTACAATGAGCAGTTCTTC. It is translated as CANSMGGLAGEISSYNEQFF.

This clonotype was found many times. The rearrangement uses TRBV11-1 and TRBJ2-2, with D perhaps TRBD1 (6 bases). Looked up from germline, CDR1 is SGHAT and CDR2 is FQDESV (reference sequence). V was pared by 1 base and J by 8 bases, with 20 bases between. This CDR3 is 17 amino acids long. The CDR3 bases are TGTGCCAGCAGCTTAGGCCGGACCAGGGGCGAATTAGGGGAGCTGTTTTTT. Translating it yields CASSLGRTRGELGELFF. Full variable domain (missing parts from reference TRBV11-1 and TRBJ2-2): EAEVAQSPRYKITEKSQAVAFWCDPISGHATLYWYRQILGQGPELLVQFQDESVVDDSQLPKDRFSAERLKGVDSTLKIQPAELGDSAMYLCASSLGRTRGELGELFFGEGSRLTVL.

This clonotype was picked up many times. The rearrangement uses TRBV5-1 and TRBJ2-7; 7 bases match TRBD2. V trimming: 5 bases; J trimming: 2 bases; junction bases outside the gene matches: 7. There are 14 residues in the CDR3. The germline V gene has CDR1 SGHRS and CDR2 YFSETQ. CDR3 protein: CASRESGVAYEQYF. The DNA for the CDR3 is TGCGCCAGCAGGGAGAGCGGGGTTGCCTACGAGCAGTACTTC.

About this clonotype itself: This may stem from a read error, because a much larger clone lies one nucleotide away. The conserved phenylalanine or tryptophan is not found at the CDR3 terminus, so this likely reflects a read error. The chain has TRBV6-5 and TRBJ1-1; D may be TRBD1 (5 bases). Deletions cut 6 bases from V and 0 bases from J, with 14 bases between. There are 15 residues in the CDR3. Germline-derived CDR1 and CDR2 are MNHEY and SVGAGI. CDR3 sequence: CASSYGGTVNTEAFL. The DNA of the CDR3 is TGTGCCAGCAGCTACGGAGGGACGGTGAACACTGAAGCTTTCCTT.

This clonotype was detected ten times or more. The V gene is TRBV3-1, the J gene TRBJ1-1; the D gene is possibly TRBD1 (6 bases). This CDR3 is built from 14 residues. Trimming removed 0 bases from V and 5 bases from J, with 10 bases in between. The germline V gene encodes CDR1 LGHDT and CDR2 YNNKEL (reference sequence). CDR3 sequence: CASSQDGGRTEAFF. For the CDR3, the DNA is TGTGCCAGCAGCCAAGACGGGGGGCGAACTGAAGCTTTCTTT.

The genes are TRBV7-2 and TRBJ2-7; a weak D match, TRBD1 (5 bases). Germline CDR1 reads SGHTA; CDR2 reads FQGNSA. The CDR3 is made up of 12 amino acids. V was cut by 5 bases and J by 7 bases, with 12 bases left in between. CDR3 coding DNA: TGTGCCAGCAGCAGATTTAACAGGGAGCAGTACTTC. This gives the protein CASSRFNREQYF.

This clonotype has at least ten counts. This chain joins TRBV3-1 and TRBJ2-7; 8 bases fit TRBD1. This CDR3 is 15 amino acids long. In germline, CDR1 is LGHDT, CDR2 YNNKEL (reference sequence). The ends lost 1 base at V and 5 bases at J; junction bases unmatched: 7. Written as DNA, the CDR3 is TGTGCCAGCAGCCAAGGGACAGGGCTATTCAACGAGCAGTACTTC. This codes for CASSQGTGLFNEQYF.

The V call is TRBV5-1, the J call TRBJ1-2; no clear D gene. Germline CDR1 reads SGHRS; CDR2 reads YFSETQ. The CDR3 length is 14 residues. V shed 0 bases and J shed 5 bases, with 11 bases lying between them. CDR3 in amino acids: CASSLDEGGYGYTF. DNA for the CDR3: TGCGCCAGCAGCTTGGATGAGGGCGGGTATGGCTACACCTTC.

In regard to this clonotype: One end of the junction is discordant with germline, which a read error may explain. J is TRBJ1-1 and V is TRBV9; D gene ambiguous. The CDR3 extends over 14 amino acids. Germline-derived CDR1 and CDR2 are SGDLS and YYNGEE. The CDR3 region is CASSVAEGPYQASF. For the CDR3, the DNA is TGTGCCAGCAGCGTAGCTGAAGGGCCGTATCAAGCTTCCTTT.

The chain links TRBV10-3 to TRBJ2-2, with 7 bases fitting TRBD2. The CDR3 runs to 17 residues. Germline V gene sequence: CDR1 ENHRY, CDR2 SYGVKD. V lost 2 bases to trimming and J lost 0 bases; unmatched junction nucleotides: 6. In nucleotides, the CDR3 is TGTGCCATCAGTGAGGGGGCGGGAGTAGCGAACACCGGGGAGCTGTTTTTT. This translates into CAISEGAGVANTGELFF.

The V call is TRBV6-1, the J call TRBJ2-5; the D is unclear. The germline CDR1 and CDR2 sequences are MNHNS and SASEGT. Trimming removed 0 bases from V and 2 bases from J, with 7 bases in between. This CDR3 has 14 residues. The CDR3 nucleotides read TGTGCCAGCAGTGAAGCGGAAGTACAAGAGACCCAGTACTTC. This gives the protein CASSEAEVQETQYF.

This clonotype was seen more than once but under ten times. This chain joins TRBV5-5 and TRBJ2-3; D is unclear. Trimming shortened V by 5 bases and J by 8 bases, and 21 bases separated the two germline ends. The V gene's germline CDR1 is SGHKS and CDR2 YYEKEE (reference sequence). CDR3 length: 15 amino acids. The DNA for the CDR3 is TGTGCCAGCAGAGAAGCGCCAAATAACGTAGTTACGCAGTATTTT. This encodes CASREAPNNVVTQYF.

This clonotype was detected ten times or more. This chain joins TRBV10-3 and TRBJ2-2; D gene ambiguous. V was clipped by 11 bases and J by 1 base, with 8 bases between them. CDR3 length equals 12 residues. CDR1 ENHRY and CDR2 SYGVKD come from the germline V gene. This CDR3 reads CAFSRNTGELFF. The CDR3 DNA is TGTGCCTTCTCGAGGAACACCGGGGAGCTGTTTTTT.

The chain employs TRBV5-1 and TRBJ2-2; no reliable D call. The V gene lost 4 bases and the J gene lost 0 bases, with 10 bases spanning the gap. The CDR3 length is 15 residues. The germline V gene has CDR1 SGHRS and CDR2 YFSETQ. CDR3 residues: CASSPRNSNTGELFF. CDR3 DNA sequence: TGCGCCAGCAGCCCTCGGAACTCGAACACCGGGGAGCTGTTTTTT. Complete variable domain (other parts from reference TRBV5-1 and TRBJ2-2): KAGVTQTPRYLIKTRGQQVTLSCSPISGHRSVSWYQQTPGQGLQFLFEYFSETQRNKGNFPGRFSGRQFSNSRSEMNVSTLELGDSALYLCASSPRNSNTGELFFGEGSRLTVL.

This clonotype has at least ten counts. The CDR3 sequence: CASRRGTTNTQYF. DNA of the CDR3: TGTGCCAGCAGGCGCGGGACGACAAATACGCAGTATTTT. This chain uses TRBV6-1 with TRBJ2-3; possible D gene TRBD2, 6 bases. This CDR3 is 13 amino acids long. Germline-derived CDR1 and CDR2 are MNHNS and SASEGT. Trimming took 6 bases from V and 7 from J, leaving 14 bases between them.

The chain recombines TRBV10-1 with TRBJ2-1; 8 bases fit TRBD2. From germline, CDR1 is WNHNN and CDR2 SYGVQD (reference sequence). V trimming: 5 bases; J trimming: 9 bases; junction bases outside the gene matches: 6. CDR3 length: 13 amino acids. Written as DNA, the CDR3 is TGCGCCAGCAGTTTCAGCGGGAGAAGTGAGCAGTTCTTC. Its translation: CASSFSGRSEQFF.

This clonotype was picked up many times. V gene TRBV20-1 combines with J gene TRBJ2-5; D is unresolved. Germline V gene data show CDR1 as DFQATT and CDR2 as SNEGSKA (reference sequence). V dropped 6 bases and J dropped 0 bases, with 14 bases sitting between them. CDR3 length: 14 residues. The CDR3 nucleotides read TGCAGTGCCCAAAAAACAGCGAACCAAGAGACCCAGTACTTC. Translated, it gives CSAQKTANQETQYF.